This T cell receptor beta chain was identified in a study of PD-1 blockade in classical Hodgkin lymphoma. Time point given: cycle 4 day 1 (C4D1), after five to seven weeks of nivolumab. Each patient relapsed following autologous stem cell transplantation, and prior brentuximab vedotin exposure differed. TCRdb's table, derived via immunoSEQ multiplex PCR, lists solely in-frame clones and lacks some. The sample includes roughly 64,000 clones, approximately 94% of them seen just once. CDR1 and CDR2 (germline): SQVTM, ANQGSEA. This CDR3 spans 13 amino acids. V lost 2 bases and J 2 bases, leaving 9 bases between the germline ends.

Sequenced material: peripheral blood mononuclear cells (PBMCs), taken before the fourth cycle of nivolumab. This clonotype was sampled from a human donor with classical Hodgkin lymphoma. The V and J genes are TRBV29-1 and TRBJ2-5; no clear D. The CDR3 DNA is TGCAGCGTTGAATTAGGAGTACAAGAGACCCAGTACTTC. Protein product: CSVELGVQETQYF.